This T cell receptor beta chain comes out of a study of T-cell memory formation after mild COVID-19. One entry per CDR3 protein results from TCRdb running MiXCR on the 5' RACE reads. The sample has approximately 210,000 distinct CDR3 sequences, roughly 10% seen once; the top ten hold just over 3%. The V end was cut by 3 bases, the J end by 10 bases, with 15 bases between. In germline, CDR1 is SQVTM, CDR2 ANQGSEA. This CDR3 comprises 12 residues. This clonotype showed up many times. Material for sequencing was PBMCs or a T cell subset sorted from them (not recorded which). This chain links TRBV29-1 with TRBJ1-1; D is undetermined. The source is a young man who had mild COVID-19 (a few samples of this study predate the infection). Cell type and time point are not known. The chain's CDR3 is CSVDRQFLGAFF. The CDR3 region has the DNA TGCAGCGTTGATCGGCAGTTTTTGGGAGCTTTCTTT.